This TCR beta chain was recorded in a study of T-cell reconstitution after alpha-beta-depleted transplantation in children. General study points: At one year after transplant, newly produced T cells mostly accounted for T-cell counts and diversity.

Unique molecular identifiers were incorporated when the TCRbeta library was constructed. From the PCR reads, TCRdb called clonotypes with MiXCR, one entry per CDR3 protein. In the table there are fewer than 550,000 distinct CDR3 sequences, 10% to 13% of which are singletons. This CDR3 comprises 15 residues. V was clipped by 5 bases and J by 0 bases, with 13 bases between them. Germline CDR1 and CDR2: SGHAT and FQNNGV. This clonotype was observed at least ten times. Its antigen is not identified. This receptor was identified in a child aged 2-15 years with inherited bone marrow failure, due to receive a stem cell transplant. The V gene is TRBV11-2, the J gene TRBJ1-1; D remains ambiguous. Source: PBMCs, taken before TCRalphabeta/CD19-depleted stem cell transplant. The chain's CDR3 is CASSPNAGLNTEAFF. The CDR3 region has the DNA TGTGCCAGCAGCCCTAACGCCGGTTTGAACACTGAAGCTTTCTTT.